This passage covers 10 T cell receptor beta chains from one sample sequenced in a study of cytomegalovirus exposure and HLA in healthy donors. PCR involved 60 Vbeta and 13 Jbeta primers. TCRdb's copy holds only in-frame clones and misses some; the assay was immunoSEQ multiplex PCR. The sample lists around 150,000 clones; around three quarters were seen once. Source material: PBMCs. These receptors all stem from a man aged 40-55 years in good health and CMV-seropositive.

This chain uses TRBV7-9 with TRBJ2-7; D remains unclear. Trimming left V 1 base short and J 5 bases short, with 12 bases between. This CDR3 is built from 14 residues. Germline CDR1 SEHNR, CDR2 FQNEAQ (reference sequence). This CDR3 reads CASSLGRHLDEQYF. The CDR3 region has the DNA TGTGCCAGCAGCTTAGGGCGCCACCTAGACGAGCAGTACTTC.

The chain carries TRBV5-5 and TRBJ1-1; TRBD1 aligns across 7 bases. Trimming took 3 bases from V and 1 from J; bases not matched to a gene: 3. Germline V gives CDR1 SGHKS, CDR2 YYEKEE (reference sequence). CDR3 length: 14 amino acids. CDR3 in amino acids: CASSWRQGNTEAFF. CDR3 sequence (DNA): TGTGCCAGCAGCTGGCGACAGGGGAACACTGAAGCTTTCTTT.

This clone was found once. The chain employs TRBV30 and TRBJ1-1; maybe TRBD1 (5 bases). This CDR3 region has 16 residues. V lost 0 bases and J lost 1, with 15 bases in between. CDR1 and CDR2 from the germline V gene are GTSNPN and SVGIG (reference sequence). Here the CDR3 DNA reads TGTGCCTGGAGTGTGGCAGGACATCTACCGAACACTGAAGCTTTCTTT. This encodes CAWSVAGHLPNTEAFF.

V usage is TRBV28 and J usage is TRBJ1-3, with TRBD1 identical over 7 bases. Trimming took 4 bases from V and 2 from J; bases not matched to a gene: 8. Germline V gene sequence: CDR1 MDHEN, CDR2 SYDVKM. This CDR3 has 16 amino acids. CDR3 loop: CASSSGQAGPGNTIYF. The DNA for the CDR3 is TGTGCCAGCAGTTCCGGACAGGCCGGTCCTGGAAACACCATATATTTT.

This clone was detected only once. The rearrangement joins TRBV6-5 to TRBJ1-5; 7 bases match TRBD1. CDR1 is MNHEY and CDR2 is SVGAGI in the germline V gene. The CDR3 is 14 amino acids. V shed 6 bases and J 6 bases; nucleotides not matched to a gene: 8. CDR3 protein: CASRRRQGFQPQHF. The CDR3 DNA follows: TGTGCCAGCAGACGACGACAGGGTTTTCAGCCCCAGCATTTT.

The chain joins TRBV12-2 to TRBJ2-1; TRBD2 reflects the table's D call only, with no check against the DNA. TRBV12-2 is reported as a pseudogene. This CDR3 is built from 17 residues. Written as DNA, the CDR3 is TGTGCAAGTCGCTTAGGGGCAGCGGGGGACCCCTACAATGAGCAGTTCTTC. This codes for CASRLGAAGDPYNEQFF.

This clone was seen just once. This chain joins TRBV19 and TRBJ2-7; TRBD1 aligns across 8 bases. V gave up 1 base and J gave up 3 bases; unmatched junction bases: 2. Germline-derived CDR1 and CDR2 are LNHDA and SQIVND (reference sequence). The CDR3 length is 14 residues. The CDR3 DNA is TGTGCCAGTAGTATAGGCGGGACAGGCTACGAGCAGTACTTC. This sequence encodes CASSIGGTGYEQYF.

CDR3 loop: CASSRTGAGVMNTEAFF. DNA for the CDR3: TGTGCCAGCAGCAGGACGGGAGCGGGGGTCATGAACACTGAAGCTTTCTTT. The chain combines TRBV5-4 with TRBJ1-1; TRBD1 is a possible D gene (5 bases). V lost 4 bases, J lost 0 bases, and 19 bases lay in between. The CDR3 is 17 residues long. CDR1 and CDR2 from the germline V gene are SGHNT and YYREEE (reference sequence).

The chain joins TRBV30 to TRBJ1-2; D remains ambiguous. CDR1 and CDR2 (germline): GTSNPN, SVGIG (reference sequence). V was trimmed by 4 bases and J by 8 bases, leaving 14 bases between them. The CDR3 runs 12 residues. The CDR3 here is CAWTRGFGGYTF. Here the CDR3 DNA reads TGTGCCTGGACCCGAGGATTTGGCGGCTACACCTTC. Using reference TRBV30 and TRBJ1-2 for the parts outside the CDR3, the full variable domain is SQTIHQWPATLVQPVGSPLSLECTVEGTSNPNLYWYRQAAGRGLQLLFYSVGIGQISSEVPQNLSASRPQDRQFILSSKKLLLSDSGFYLCAWTRGFGGYTFGSGTRLTVV.

In its sample, this clone was seen a few times. This chain connects TRBV2 to TRBJ1-2; a possible D gene is TRBD1 (6 bases). The CDR3 sequence is 12 residues long. Between the trimmed V and J ends, which lost 7 bases and 2 bases, there was a span of 8 bases. CDR1 and CDR2 from the germline V gene are SNHLY and FYNNEI. The DNA of the CDR3 is TGTGCCAGCAAAACAGGGAACTATGGCTACACCTTC. Its translation is CASKTGNYGYTF.